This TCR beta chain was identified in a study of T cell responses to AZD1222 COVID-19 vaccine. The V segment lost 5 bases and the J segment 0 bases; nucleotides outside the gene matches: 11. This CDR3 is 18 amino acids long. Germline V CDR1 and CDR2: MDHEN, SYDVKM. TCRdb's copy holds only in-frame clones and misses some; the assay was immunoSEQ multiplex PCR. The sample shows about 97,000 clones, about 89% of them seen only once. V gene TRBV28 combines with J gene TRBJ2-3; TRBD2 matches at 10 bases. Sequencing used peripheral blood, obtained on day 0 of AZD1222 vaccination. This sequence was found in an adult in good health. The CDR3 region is CASSPSGGAPASTDTQYF. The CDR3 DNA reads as TGTGCCAGCAGTCCCAGCGGGGGGGCCCCAGCAAGCACAGATACGCAGTATTTT.